The next 30 T cell receptor beta chains were all read from a single sample in a study of T cell responses to AZD1222 COVID-19 vaccine. This table comes from immunoSEQ multiplex PCR, and its TCRdb copy is limited to in-frame clones, with some not included. The sample yields 100,000 to 150,000 clones, about nine tenths seen once. The sequencing here drew on peripheral blood, taken 28 days after the second AZD1222 dose. The receptor set was obtained from an adult who received the AZD1222 COVID-19 vaccine.

This clone has a handful of counts. Relative to the germline gene, one junction end is altered; a read error may explain this. CDR3 bases: TGTGCTAGCAGCTCTTCAAGCGGGGGGGCTGGCGAGACCCAGTACTTC. Translated, it gives CASSSSSGGAGETQYF. The V gene is TRBV7-7, the J gene TRBJ2-5, with 10 bases identical to TRBD2. CDR1 and CDR2 (germline): SSHAT, FNYEAQ (reference sequence). This CDR3 comprises 16 residues.

The chain joins TRBV6-1 to TRBJ1-5; D remains ambiguous. CDR1 and CDR2 from the germline V gene are MNHNS and SASEGT. The CDR3 loop spans 14 amino acids. V was shortened by 1 base and J by 4 bases, with 8 bases between the two germline ends. The CDR3 is CASSEVLLNQPQHF. The DNA for the CDR3 is TGTGCCAGCAGTGAAGTCCTGCTAAATCAGCCCCAGCATTTT.

The gene calls are TRBV12-3 or TRBV12-4 and TRBJ1-2; D ambiguous. The ends were cut back, 1 base at V and 5 bases at J, with 5 bases in the middle. There are 12 residues in the CDR3. CDR3 region: CASSLEGYGYTF. In DNA form, the CDR3 reads TGTGCCAGCAGTTTAGAGGGTTATGGCTACACCTTC.

This chain connects TRBV18 to TRBJ1-1, with 8 bases matching TRBD1. The germline gives CDR1 KGHSH, CDR2 LQKENI. Losses at the gene ends were 4 bases for V and 3 bases for J; bases not matched to a gene: 7. The CDR3 runs to 15 residues. Here the CDR3 reads CASSLPGTGYTEAFF. DNA for the CDR3: TGTGCCAGCTCACTACCCGGGACAGGATACACTGAAGCTTTCTTT.

V is TRBV4-1 and J is TRBJ1-4; D gene uncertain. Germline V gene sequence: CDR1 MGHRA, CDR2 YSYEKL. V lost 0 bases and J 6 bases, leaving 14 bases between the germline ends. The CDR3 covers 16 residues. The chain's CDR3 is CASSQESASSHEKLFF. CDR3 DNA: TGCGCCAGCAGCCAAGAGTCGGCCAGTTCTCATGAAAAACTGTTTTTT.

The chain has TRBV19 and TRBJ1-1; D may be TRBD1 (5 bases). Germline loops: CDR1 LNHDA, CDR2 SQIVND (reference sequence). The CDR3 contains 14 residues. Trimming left V 6 bases short and J 3 bases short, with 14 bases between. The CDR3 region has the DNA TGTGCCAGTAGAAGATATGGGGGTGACACTGAAGCTTTCTTT. This translates into CASRRYGGDTEAFF.

J is TRBJ1-5 and V is TRBV5-1; D uncertain. The CDR3 spans 14 residues. The ends were cut back, 4 bases at V and 4 bases at J, with 12 bases in the middle. Germline CDR1 SGHRS, CDR2 YFSETQ. CDR3 region: CASSAGGGNQPQHF. Here the CDR3 DNA reads TGCGCCAGCAGCGCTGGAGGTGGAAATCAGCCCCAGCATTTT. Variable domain in full (rest from reference TRBV5-1 and TRBJ1-5): KAGVTQTPRYLIKTRGQQVTLSCSPISGHRSVSWYQQTPGQGLQFLFEYFSETQRNKGNFPGRFSGRQFSNSRSEMNVSTLELGDSALYLCASSAGGGNQPQHFGDGTRLSIL.

This clone was seen more than once but under ten times. J is TRBJ2-7 and V is TRBV7-6; 14 nucleotides line up with TRBD2. The germline CDR1 and CDR2 sequences are SGHVS and FNYEAQ. Trimming removed 5 bases from V and 0 bases from J; junction bases left unmatched: 3. This CDR3 is 16 amino acids long. Written as DNA, the CDR3 is TGTGCCAGCAGCATGGGACTAGCGGGGGACTCCTACGAGCAGTACTTC. Its protein is CASSMGLAGDSYEQYF.

The J gene is TRBJ1-2, the V gene TRBV7-2, with D unclear. Germline lookup yields CDR1 SGHTA and CDR2 FQGNSA. Trimming removed 3 bases at V and 4 bases at J, with 12 bases between. There are 14 residues in the CDR3. The CDR3 region has the DNA TGTGCCAGCAGCTTCCGAGGGCTCATCTATGGCTACACCTTC. It is translated as CASSFRGLIYGYTF.

The J gene is TRBJ1-3, the V gene TRBV6-1; maybe TRBD1 (5 bases). Deletions cut 2 bases from V and 0 bases from J, with 11 bases between. CDR1 is MNHNS and CDR2 is SASEGT in the germline V gene. The CDR3 sequence is 16 residues long. The DNA for the CDR3 is TGTGCCAGCAGTGAATATGTGACAGACTCTGGAAACACCATATATTTT. Translated: CASSEYVTDSGNTIYF.

The chain is built from TRBV5-4 and TRBJ1-2, with D unclear. Trimming took 0 bases from V and 2 from J, leaving 5 bases between them. The CDR3 consists of 13 residues. In germline, CDR1 is SGHNT, CDR2 YYREEE (reference sequence). CDR3 region: CASSLGQNYGYTF. In DNA form, the CDR3 reads TGTGCCAGCAGCTTGGGGCAGAACTATGGCTACACCTTC.

V is TRBV6-4 and J is TRBJ2-3; D possibly corresponds to TRBD2 (5 bases). Germline loops: CDR1 MRHNA, CDR2 SNTAGT. V dropped 3 bases and J dropped 0 bases, with 13 bases sitting between them. This CDR3 has 16 amino acids. This CDR3 reads CASSDYGAASTDTQYF. The CDR3 nucleotides read TGTGCCAGCAGTGATTACGGAGCGGCAAGCACAGATACGCAGTATTTT.

The chain uses TRBV28 and TRBJ2-1; D remains ambiguous. This CDR3 contains 13 residues. The germline gives CDR1 MDHEN, CDR2 SYDVKM. V gave up 2 bases and J gave up 5 bases, with 7 bases separating them. The CDR3 nucleotides are TGTGCCAGCAGTTTAATAGTAAACAATGAGCAGTTCTTC. Its translation is CASSLIVNNEQFF.

This chain connects TRBV28 to TRBJ1-2; weak D call: TRBD1 (5 bases). Trimming took 6 bases from V and 8 from J, leaving 16 bases between them. The germline gives CDR1 MDHEN, CDR2 SYDVKM. CDR3 length equals 13 residues. Here the CDR3 reads CASSLSGTRGYTF. CDR3 sequence (DNA): TGTGCCAGCAGCCTCTCGGGGACGAGAGGCTACACCTTC.

The rearrangement links TRBV29-1 to TRBJ2-3; the match to TRBD1 covers 9 bases. V trimming: 6 bases; J trimming: 5 bases; junction bases outside the gene matches: 9. This CDR3 contains 14 residues. Germline lookup yields CDR1 SQVTM and CDR2 ANQGSEA. CDR3 in DNA: TGCAGCGTGGGACAGGGTAGAGGAGGAGATACGCAGTATTTT. Its translation: CSVGQGRGGDTQYF.

V usage is TRBV9 and J usage is TRBJ1-2; D is possibly TRBD1 (5 bases). The CDR3 contains 15 residues. The V end was cut by 1 base, the J end by 4 bases, with 14 bases between. Germline V gene sequence: CDR1 SGDLS, CDR2 YYNGEE. The CDR3 bases are TGTGCCAGCAGCGTAAGATCCGGGGGGAGCTATGGCTACACCTTC. It yields the protein CASSVRSGGSYGYTF.

The V gene is TRBV28, the J gene TRBJ1-6; D unresolved. Per germline, CDR1 MDHEN and CDR2 SYDVKM. The CDR3 extends over 16 amino acids. The germline V and J ends were trimmed by 2 bases and 14 bases, with 22 bases remaining between them. CDR3 coding DNA: TGTGCCAGCAGTTTAAGTGCTCAAAGTGGTTCATGGGCCCTCCACTTT. The encoded protein is CASSLSAQSGSWALHF. Full variable domain (remainder filled in from reference TRBV28 and TRBJ1-6): DVKVTQSSRYLVKRTGEKVFLECVQDMDHENMFWYRQDPGLGLRLIYFSYDVKMKEKGDIPEGYSVSREKKERFSLILESASTNQTSMYLCASSLSAQSGSWALHFGNGTRLTVT.

This chain uses TRBV7-9 with TRBJ2-1, with a tentative D call TRBD1 (6 bases). Per germline, CDR1 SEHNR and CDR2 FQNEAQ (reference sequence). V lost 1 base to trimming and J lost 7 bases, with 14 bases between them. This CDR3 region has 15 residues. CDR3 nucleotide sequence: TGTGCCAGCAGCTTAGGGGCCGGGACACAGAATGAGCAGTTCTTC. Its translation is CASSLGAGTQNEQFF.

The J gene is TRBJ1-2, the V gene TRBV3-1 (or the pseudogene TRBV3-2); 9 bases agree with TRBD1. Germline V lookup: CDR1 LGHDT, CDR2 YNNKEL (reference sequence). With V trimmed by 4 bases and J by 3 bases, 0 bases remained unmatched. The CDR3 length is 13 residues. Here the CDR3 reads CASSRTGDYGYTF. The CDR3 nucleotides are TGTGCCAGCAGCCGGACAGGGGACTATGGCTACACCTTC.

The V call is TRBV28, the J call TRBJ1-2; no firm D call. V was cut by 5 bases and J by 4 bases, with 14 bases left in between. The germline gives CDR1 MDHEN, CDR2 SYDVKM. The CDR3 is 14 amino acids. CDR3 DNA: TGTGCCAGCAGTCTTGGTGGTCATGGCTATGGCTACACCTTC. Translation: CASSLGGHGYGYTF.

This rearrangement joins TRBV6-5 to TRBJ2-7; D is uncertain. V lost 4 bases and J lost 5, with 9 bases in between. The CDR3 consists of 12 residues. CDR1 MNHEY and CDR2 SVGAGI come from the germline V gene. Here the CDR3 reads CASSFYGNEQYF. CDR3 coding DNA: TGTGCCAGCAGTTTTTATGGGAACGAGCAGTACTTC.

The rearrangement joins TRBV7-2 to TRBJ2-3; TRBD2 aligns across 8 bases. CDR1 is SGHTA and CDR2 is FQGNSA in the germline V gene. This CDR3 has 15 amino acids. Trimming removed 6 bases from V and 6 bases from J; junction bases left unmatched: 11. The CDR3 DNA follows: TGTGCCAGCAGTCGACCCCGGGAGGGCTTTGATACGCAGTATTTT. Residues: CASSRPREGFDTQYF.

The V gene is TRBV19, the J gene TRBJ1-5; TRBD1 is a possible D gene (6 bases). Germline CDR1 and CDR2: LNHDA and SQIVND (reference sequence). Trimming removed 5 bases at V and 6 bases at J, with 11 bases between. The CDR3 is 13 residues long. The DNA of the CDR3 is TGTGCCAGTAGTCAACAGGGTGGTCAGCCCCAGCATTTT. Amino acid sequence: CASSQQGGQPQHF.

This chain links TRBV2 with TRBJ2-5; TRBD1 aligns across 11 bases. The CDR3 sequence is 15 residues long. J lost 5 bases, V lost 6 bases, and 8 bases had no gene match. In germline, CDR1 is SNHLY, CDR2 FYNNEI. CDR3 sequence: CASREDRGRRETQYF. The CDR3, as DNA: TGTGCCAGCAGAGAGGACAGGGGGCGCCGGGAGACCCAGTACTTC.

This clone was seen only a few times. The chain couples TRBV6-4 to TRBJ2-1; 7 positions match TRBD1. V lost 0 bases and J lost 3; bases outside the gene matches: 2. Germline V gene data show CDR1 as MRHNA and CDR2 as SNTAGT. The CDR3 is 15 amino acids. CDR3 protein: CASSDSAGGYNEQFF. CDR3 nucleotide sequence: TGTGCCAGCAGTGACTCGGCAGGGGGCTACAATGAGCAGTTCTTC.

The rearrangement links TRBV27 to TRBJ2-5; D unclear. V was shortened by 7 bases and J by 5 bases, with 20 bases between the two germline ends. The CDR3 totals 15 residues. Germline loops: CDR1 MNHEY, CDR2 SMNVEV (reference sequence). The chain's CDR3 is CASKELRSPYETQYF. CDR3 nucleotides: TGTGCCAGCAAAGAATTGCGGAGCCCCTATGAGACCCAGTACTTC.

Here the CDR3 reads CASSGPAGDNTGELFF. CDR3 nucleotide sequence: TGTGCCAGCAGCGGCCCAGCAGGGGATAACACCGGGGAGCTGTTTTTT. The V gene is TRBV9, the J gene TRBJ2-2, with D possibly being TRBD1 (6 bases). The CDR3 extends over 16 amino acids. The V gene's germline CDR1 is SGDLS and CDR2 YYNGEE. V was trimmed by 3 bases and J by 2 bases, leaving 14 bases between them.

This chain joins TRBV6-6 and TRBJ2-5; TRBD2 agrees at 8 bases. The CDR3 covers 14 residues. Germline V gives CDR1 MNHNY, CDR2 SVGAGI (reference sequence). V trimming: 6 bases; J trimming: 4 bases; junction bases outside the gene matches: 7. The CDR3 reads CASRPREGLETQYF. The CDR3 region has the DNA TGTGCCAGCAGACCTCGGGAGGGCCTAGAGACCCAGTACTTC.

CDR3 region: CASSPRQGATEAFF. The CDR3 DNA reads TGTGCCAGCAGCCCCCGACAGGGGGCGACTGAAGCTTTCTTT. The chain is built from TRBV3-1 (or the pseudogene TRBV3-2) and TRBJ1-1, with TRBD1 matching 10 bases. Germline lookup yields CDR1 LGHDT and CDR2 YNNKEL (reference sequence). Germline trimming cut 4 bases from V and 5 bases from J; bases unmatched to any gene: 4. This CDR3 has 14 residues.

The J gene is TRBJ2-7, the V gene TRBV12-3 or TRBV12-4; 11 bases fit TRBD1. The CDR3 extends over 13 amino acids. Trimming at V came to 7 bases and at J to 5 bases, leaving 4 bases not matched to a gene. CDR3 nucleotides: TGTGCCAGCACCGGACAGGGGGCCCACGAGCAGTACTTC. Protein product: CASTGQGAHEQYF.